These T cell receptor beta chains were read from a single sample in a study of blood T cell repertoires in COVID-19. This table comes from immunoSEQ multiplex PCR, and its TCRdb copy is limited to in-frame clones, with some not included. The table has 130,000 or so clones, almost 85% seen once. Sequences were obtained from peripheral blood. Source of these receptors: a man in his fifties or sixties with acute or convalescent COVID-19. The CDR3 runs from the conserved cysteine through the conserved F or W. Each record gives: CDR3 length, clone size, V gene, J gene, D gene, CDR3 DNA, CDR3 protein. The D gene is left open where the match is weak. Clone size is not always given. Where it is, it says once, few, many or a class for expanded clones.

length: 15; size: once; V: TRBV14; J: TRBJ2-3; D: TRBD2; DNA: TGTGCCAGCAGCCAAGACGGCGCGGGGGGCCCGACGCAGTATTTT; CDR3: CASSQDGAGGPTQYF
length: 15; size: .; V: TRBV18; J: TRBJ1-1; D: .; DNA: TGTGCCAGCTCACCGATAAACCAGGGGAACACTGAAGCTTTCTTT; CDR3: CASSPINQGNTEAFF
length: 14; size: .; V: TRBV30; J: TRBJ2-7; D: TRBD2; DNA: TGTGCCTGGAGGGCCACTAGCGGGATCGGCGAGCAGTACTTC; CDR3: CAWRATSGIGEQYF
length: 15; size: once; V: TRBV5-1; J: TRBJ2-7; D: TRBD1; DNA: TGCGCCAGCAGCTTGGTGGGACAGGTGCCCAGGGAGCAGTACTTC; CDR3: CASSLVGQVPREQYF
length: 14; size: .; V: TRBV11-2; J: TRBJ2-7; D: TRBD2; DNA: TGTGCCAGCAGCTCGGGGCTAGCGGCCTACGAGCAGTACTTC; CDR3: CASSSGLAAYEQYF
length: 16; size: .; V: TRBV7-9; J: TRBJ2-3; D: .; DNA: TGTGCCAGCAGCTTAGTACAGGGAATATCCGCAGATACGCAGTATTTT; CDR3: CASSLVQGISADTQYF
length: 16; size: .; V: TRBV11-2; J: TRBJ1-3; D: .; DNA: TGTGCCAGCAGCTTAGTCGTCCTGTCTACTGGAAACACCATATATTTT; CDR3: CASSLVVLSTGNTIYF
length: 13; size: few; V: TRBV12-3/TRBV12-4; J: TRBJ2-5; D: .; DNA: TGTGCCAGCAGTTTTATCCGGGAAGAGACCCAGTACTTC; CDR3: CASSFIREETQYF
length: 15; size: few; V: TRBV11-2; J: TRBJ2-7; D: .; DNA: TGTGCCAGCAGGAGGGGACGGGACACCCCCTACGAGCAGTACTTC; CDR3: CASRRGRDTPYEQYF
length: 15; size: .; V: TRBV6-5; J: TRBJ1-2; D: .; DNA: TGTGCCAGCTTTCGGGGCGCGGGGATCTATGATGGCTACACCTTC; CDR3: CASFRGAGIYDGYTF
length: 15; size: .; V: TRBV27; J: TRBJ1-2; D: TRBD1; DNA: TGTGCCAGCAGTACGAGACAGGGGGCGGACTATGGCTACACCTTC; CDR3: CASSTRQGADYGYTF
length: 12; size: .; V: TRBV5-5; J: TRBJ2-2; D: .; DNA: TGTGCCAGCAGCCCTGTGACCGGGGAGCTGTTTTTT; CDR3: CASSPVTGELFF
length: 14; size: .; V: TRBV3-1/TRBV3-2; J: TRBJ2-7; D: .; DNA: TGTGCCAGCAGCCAAGACCCACAAACATACGAGCAGTACTTC; CDR3: CASSQDPQTYEQYF
length: 17; size: .; V: TRBV5-1; J: TRBJ1-6; D: TRBD1; DNA: TGCGCCAGCAGCTTTTTCCCGGGGGGACAGGGGAATTCACCCCTCCACTTT; CDR3: CASSFFPGGQGNSPLHF
length: 16; size: once; V: TRBV12-5; J: TRBJ2-7; D: .; DNA: TGTGCTAGTGGTTTGAACAGGAGAACCAGCTCCTACGAGCAGTACTTC; CDR3: CASGLNRRTSSYEQYF
length: 15; size: few; V: TRBV7-3; J: TRBJ2-3; D: TRBD2; DNA: TGTGCCAGCAGCCAAAGCGGGGGGGCAACAGATACGCAGTATTTT; CDR3: CASSQSGGATDTQYF
length: 16; size: .; V: TRBV5-1; J: TRBJ2-5; D: .; DNA: TGCGCCAGCAGCTTGGCGGTCGGGATTTCGCAAGAGACCCAGTACTTC; CDR3: CASSLAVGISQETQYF
length: 13; size: .; V: TRBV5-1; J: TRBJ2-3; D: .; DNA: TGCGCCAGCAGGTATCGTAGTCCAGATACGCAGTATTTT; CDR3: CASRYRSPDTQYF
length: 15; size: .; V: TRBV19; J: TRBJ2-1; D: TRBD1; DNA: TGTGCCAGTAGTATCCCTGACAGGGCCTACAATGAGCAGTTCTTC; CDR3: CASSIPDRAYNEQFF
length: 16; size: .; V: TRBV5-1; J: TRBJ2-5; D: TRBD2; DNA: TGCGCCAGCAGCTTGGACCTAGCGGGAGGCCAAGAGACCCAGTACTTC; CDR3: CASSLDLAGGQETQYF
length: 15; size: .; V: TRBV10-1; J: TRBJ2-7; D: .; DNA: TGCGCCAGCAGTGTGGGCCAGGGGAGCTCCTACGAGCAGTACTTC; CDR3: CASSVGQGSSYEQYF
length: 13; size: .; V: TRBV5-6; J: TRBJ2-7; D: .; DNA: TGTGCCAGCAGCTTAAGGGGTAAGGACGAGCAGTACTTC; CDR3: CASSLRGKDEQYF
length: 16; size: .; V: TRBV5-1; J: TRBJ2-5; D: TRBD2; DNA: TGCGCCAGCAGCGCCTTAGGAGCGGGAGACCAAGAGACCCAGTACTTC; CDR3: CASSALGAGDQETQYF
length: 12; size: .; V: TRBV5-1; J: TRBJ2-3; D: .; DNA: TGCGCCAGCAGCTTCAGGGCAGATACGCAGTATTTT; CDR3: CASSFRADTQYF
length: 16; size: few; V: TRBV30; J: TRBJ2-3; D: .; DNA: TGTGCCTGGGGGGAGGACTCGCCAACGGGCCCAGATACGCAGTATTTT; CDR3: CAWGEDSPTGPDTQYF
length: 12; size: .; V: TRBV11-1; J: TRBJ2-7; D: .; DNA: TGTGCCAGCAGCTCTGAGTCCTACGAGCAGTACTTC; CDR3: CASSSESYEQYF
length: 13; size: .; V: TRBV5-1; J: TRBJ2-7; D: TRBD1; DNA: TGCGCCAGCAGCGGGACAGCATCCTACGAGCAGTACTTC; CDR3: CASSGTASYEQYF
length: 16; size: .; V: TRBV7-3; J: TRBJ2-7; D: TRBD2; DNA: TGTGCCAGCAGCTTAACAGGTGGTAGCGGGAGCTACGAGCAGTACTTC; CDR3: CASSLTGGSGSYEQYF
length: 13; size: .; V: TRBV3-1/TRBV3-2; J: TRBJ2-1; D: .; DNA: TGTGCCAGCAGCCCAGAGGGGGGAAATGAGCAGTTCTTC; CDR3: CASSPEGGNEQFF
length: 18; size: .; V: TRBV11-2; J: TRBJ2-3; D: TRBD1; DNA: TGTGCCAGCAGCTTAGTGTCTCGAGCGCCAGGGGGAACAGATACGCAGTATTTT; CDR3: CASSLVSRAPGGTDTQYF
length: 12; size: .; V: TRBV30; J: TRBJ2-5; D: TRBD2; DNA: TGTGCCTGGGCCGGGGGGGCCGAGACCCAGTACTTC; CDR3: CAWAGGAETQYF
length: 14; size: .; V: TRBV5-1; J: TRBJ2-1; D: .; DNA: TGCGCCAGCAGCCTAGGACAGACCATGACCGAGCAGTTCTTC; CDR3: CASSLGQTMTEQFF
length: 15; size: .; V: TRBV19; J: TRBJ2-5; D: .; DNA: TGTGCCAGTAGTATCATAGGGGGGGGTAGGGAGACCCAGTACTTC; CDR3: CASSIIGGGRETQYF
length: 15; size: .; V: TRBV30; J: TRBJ2-2; D: .; DNA: TGTGCCTGGAGTGTCGGGGGGCAAAACACCGGGGAGCTGTTTTTT; CDR3: CAWSVGGQNTGELFF
length: 15; size: once; V: TRBV6-5; J: TRBJ2-1; D: .; DNA: TGTGCCAGCAGTTACTCAGGGGGAATCCACAATGAGCAGTTCTTC; CDR3: CASSYSGGIHNEQFF
length: 13; size: once; V: TRBV19; J: TRBJ1-6; D: .; DNA: TGTGCCAGTAGTATGTTGGGCAGATCACCCCTCCACTTT; CDR3: CASSMLGRSPLHF
length: 16; size: .; V: TRBV9; J: TRBJ2-3; D: TRBD2; DNA: TGTGCCAGCAGCTTCGGACTAGCGGGAAGCATGAATACGCAGTATTTT; CDR3: CASSFGLAGSMNTQYF
length: 13; size: many; V: TRBV9; J: TRBJ2-2; D: TRBD1; DNA: TGTGCCAGTAAACAGGGGTTCACCGGGGAGCTGTTTTTT; CDR3: CASKQGFTGELFF
length: 16; size: .; V: TRBV6-2/TRBV6-3; J: TRBJ1-2; D: TRBD1; DNA: TGTGCCAGCAGTACCGACTCAGGGGGCGACCGATATGGCTACACCTTC; CDR3: CASSTDSGGDRYGYTF
length: 16; size: .; V: TRBV19; J: TRBJ2-6; D: .; DNA: TGTGCCAGTAGTATGGACATACTCTCTGGGGCCAACGTCCTGACTTTC; CDR3: CASSMDILSGANVLTF
length: 14; size: .; V: TRBV6-5; J: TRBJ2-7; D: TRBD1; DNA: TGTGCCAGCAGGCCCGGCGACAGGGTCAACGAGCAGTACTTC; CDR3: CASRPGDRVNEQYF
length: 14; size: .; V: TRBV5-1; J: TRBJ1-3; D: .; DNA: TGCGCCAGCAGCTTGGCCGGGGTTGGAAACACCATATATTTT; CDR3: CASSLAGVGNTIYF
length: 15; size: .; V: TRBV5-4; J: TRBJ1-1; D: TRBD1; DNA: TGTGCCAGCAGCCGAAAGACAGGGCAGAACACTGAAGCTTTCTTT; CDR3: CASSRKTGQNTEAFF
length: 15; size: once; V: TRBV5-4; J: TRBJ1-6; D: .; DNA: TGTGCCAGCAGCTTGGGCAGGAACTATAATTCACCCCTCCACTTT; CDR3: CASSLGRNYNSPLHF
length: 14; size: .; V: TRBV11-1; J: TRBJ2-3; D: .; DNA: TGTGCCAGCAGCTTAAACGAGGTGGTAGATACGCAGTATTTT; CDR3: CASSLNEVVDTQYF
length: 17; size: .; V: TRBV6-1; J: TRBJ1-4; D: TRBD1; DNA: TGTGCCAGCAGTGGAGGACAGGGGGGTTCGGCTAATGAAAAACTGTTTTTT; CDR3: CASSGGQGGSANEKLFF
length: 16; size: .; V: TRBV30; J: TRBJ2-2; D: TRBD1; DNA: TGTGCCTGGAGCCGAGCCGCAGGGGGTAGCACCGGGGAGCTGTTTTTT; CDR3: CAWSRAAGGSTGELFF
length: 16; size: .; V: TRBV5-6; J: TRBJ1-3; D: TRBD1; DNA: TGTGCCAGCAGCTTAGGGACAGCTAATACTGGAAACACCATATATTTT; CDR3: CASSLGTANTGNTIYF